The source of this TCR beta chain is a study of molecular identifiers for immune sequencing clone quantification. Study overall: Five aliquots were made in replicates from the RNA of about 20,000 or 100,000 naive CD8 cells, and four were sequenced.

Naive CD8 T cells underwent sorting with the CD8+CD4-CCR7+CD45RA+ definition. This clonotype has ten or more counts. Germline lookup yields CDR1 MDHEN and CDR2 SYDVKM. Trimming left V 3 bases short and J 9 bases short, with 14 bases between. The CDR3 runs to 13 residues. The authors built bulk TCR libraries by previously described methods with listed TCR primers. MiXCR was run by TCRdb on the PCR reads, yielding one entry per CDR3 protein. The sample contains roughly 40,000 distinct CDR3 sequences, roughly 24% of which appear only once. J is TRBJ2-5 and V is TRBV28, with TRBD2 as a possible D gene (6 bases). Sequenced input: naive CD8+ T cells from blood, with Jurkat cell RNA spiked in. The sample's subset: FACS-sorted CD8+CD4-CCR7+CD45RA+ naive T cells. This sequence originates from a human donor in good health. Some libraries in this study had Jurkat cell RNA spiked in. Written as DNA, the CDR3 is TGTGCCAGCAGTTTGGAGGGGCCCCAGGCCCAGTACTTC. Protein product: CASSLEGPQAQYF. The complete variable domain, with remaining parts taken from reference TRBV28 and TRBJ2-5, reads DVKVTQSSRYLVKRTGEKVFLECVQDMDHENMFWYRQDPGLGLRLIYFSYDVKMKEKGDIPEGYSVSREKKERFSLILESASTNQTSMYLCASSLEGPQAQYFGPGTRLLVL.